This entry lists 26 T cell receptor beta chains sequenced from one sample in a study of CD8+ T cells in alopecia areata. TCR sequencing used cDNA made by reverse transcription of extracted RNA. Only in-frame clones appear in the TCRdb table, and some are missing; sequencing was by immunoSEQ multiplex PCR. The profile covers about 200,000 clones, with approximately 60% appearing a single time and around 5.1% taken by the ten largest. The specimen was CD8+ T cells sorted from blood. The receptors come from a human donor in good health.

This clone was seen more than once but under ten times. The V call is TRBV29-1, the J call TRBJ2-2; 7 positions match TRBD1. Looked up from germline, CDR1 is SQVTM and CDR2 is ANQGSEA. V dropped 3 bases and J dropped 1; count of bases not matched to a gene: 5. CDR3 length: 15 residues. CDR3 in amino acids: CSVDRGDRNTGELFF. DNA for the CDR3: TGCAGCGTTGACCGAGGGGACAGGAACACCGGGGAGCTGTTTTTT.

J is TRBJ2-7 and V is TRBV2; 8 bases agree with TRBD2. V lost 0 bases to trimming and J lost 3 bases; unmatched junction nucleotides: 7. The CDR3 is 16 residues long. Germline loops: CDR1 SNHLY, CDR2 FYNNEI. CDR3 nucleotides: TGTGCCAGCAGTGAAGCGCGGAGCGGGGGTTACTACGAGCAGTACTTC. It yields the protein CASSEARSGGYYEQYF.

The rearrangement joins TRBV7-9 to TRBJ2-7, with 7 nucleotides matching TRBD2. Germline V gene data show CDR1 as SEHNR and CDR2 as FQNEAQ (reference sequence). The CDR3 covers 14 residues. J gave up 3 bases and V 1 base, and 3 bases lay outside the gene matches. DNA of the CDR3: TGTGCCAGCAGCTTAGGGGGAGGGCTCTACGAGCAGTACTTC. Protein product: CASSLGGGLYEQYF.

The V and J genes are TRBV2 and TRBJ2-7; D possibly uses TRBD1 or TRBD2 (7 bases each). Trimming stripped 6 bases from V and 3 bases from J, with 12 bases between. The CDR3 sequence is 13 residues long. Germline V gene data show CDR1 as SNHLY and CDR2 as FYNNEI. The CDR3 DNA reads TGTGCCAGCAGGGGAGGGACAGACTACGAGCAGTACTTC. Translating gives CASRGGTDYEQYF. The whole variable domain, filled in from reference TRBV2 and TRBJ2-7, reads EPEVTQTPSHQVTQMGQEVILRCVPISNHLYFYWYRQILGQKVEFLVSFYNNEISEKSEIFDDQFSVERPDGSNFTLKIRSTKLEDSAMYFCASRGGTDYEQYFGPGTRLTVT.

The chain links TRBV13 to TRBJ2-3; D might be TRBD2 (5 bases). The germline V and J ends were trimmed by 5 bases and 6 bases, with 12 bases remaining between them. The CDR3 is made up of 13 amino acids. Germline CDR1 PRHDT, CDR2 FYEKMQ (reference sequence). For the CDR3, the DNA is TGTGCCAGCAGCCCCGGTCCGGGGGATACGCAGTATTTT. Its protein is CASSPGPGDTQYF.

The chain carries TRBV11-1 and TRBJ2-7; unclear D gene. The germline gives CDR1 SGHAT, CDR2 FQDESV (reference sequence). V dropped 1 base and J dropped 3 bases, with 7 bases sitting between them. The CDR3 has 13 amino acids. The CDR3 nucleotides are TGTGCCAGCAGCTTAGTCGACGACTACGAGCAGTACTTC. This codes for CASSLVDDYEQYF.

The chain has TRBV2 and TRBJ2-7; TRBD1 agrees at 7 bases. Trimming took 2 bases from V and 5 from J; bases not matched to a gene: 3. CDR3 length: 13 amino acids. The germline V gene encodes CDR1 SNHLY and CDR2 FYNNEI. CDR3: CASSEYRGNEQYF. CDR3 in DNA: TGTGCCAGCAGTGAATACAGGGGCAACGAGCAGTACTTC.

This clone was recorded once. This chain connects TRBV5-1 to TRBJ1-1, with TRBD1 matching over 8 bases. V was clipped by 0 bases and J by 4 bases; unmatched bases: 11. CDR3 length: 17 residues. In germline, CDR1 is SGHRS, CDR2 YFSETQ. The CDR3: CASSLVPVGQGATEAFF. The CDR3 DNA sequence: TGCGCCAGCAGCTTGGTTCCGGTTGGTCAGGGGGCCACTGAAGCTTTCTTT.

As DNA, the CDR3 is TGCGCCAGCAGCCAAGATCCGGCAGGGGCGGATCAGCCCCAGCATTTT. Translating it yields CASSQDPAGADQPQHF. The chain joins TRBV4-1 to TRBJ1-5; D is perhaps TRBD1 (6 bases). The CDR3 is made up of 16 amino acids. Germline values: CDR1 MGHRA, CDR2 YSYEKL. The V gene lost 0 bases and the J gene lost 5 bases, with 14 bases spanning the gap.

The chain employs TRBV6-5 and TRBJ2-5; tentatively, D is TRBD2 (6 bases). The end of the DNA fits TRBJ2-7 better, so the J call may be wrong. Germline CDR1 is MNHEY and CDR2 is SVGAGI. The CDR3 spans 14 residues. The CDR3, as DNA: TGTGCCAGCAGTTACTCCGGGGGAGTCTACGAGCAGTACTTC. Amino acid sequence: CASSYSGGVYEQYF.

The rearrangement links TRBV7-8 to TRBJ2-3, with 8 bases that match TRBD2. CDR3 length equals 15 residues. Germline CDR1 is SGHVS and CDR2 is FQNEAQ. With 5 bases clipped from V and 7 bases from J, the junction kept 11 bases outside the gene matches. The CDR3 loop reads CASSPNEAGAHTQYF. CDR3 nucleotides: TGTGCCAGCAGCCCGAATGAAGCGGGGGCGCATACGCAGTATTTT. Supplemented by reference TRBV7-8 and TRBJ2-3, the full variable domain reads GAGVSQSPRYKVAKRGQDVALRCDPISGHVSLFWYQQALGQGPEFLTYFQNEAQLDKSGLPSDRFFAERPEGSVSTLKIQRTQQEDSAVYLCASSPNEAGAHTQYFGPGTRLTVL.

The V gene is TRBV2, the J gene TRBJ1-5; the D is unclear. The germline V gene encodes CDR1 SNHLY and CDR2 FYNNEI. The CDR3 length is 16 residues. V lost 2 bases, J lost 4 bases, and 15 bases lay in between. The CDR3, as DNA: TGTGCCAGCAGTGAAAAGCCTTACCCCCTTAATCAGCCCCAGCATTTT. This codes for CASSEKPYPLNQPQHF.

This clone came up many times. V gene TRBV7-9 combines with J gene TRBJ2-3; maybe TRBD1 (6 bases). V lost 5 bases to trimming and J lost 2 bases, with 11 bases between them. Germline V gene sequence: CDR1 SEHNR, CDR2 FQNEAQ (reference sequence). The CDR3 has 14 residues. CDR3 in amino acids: CASSPTGNTDTQYF. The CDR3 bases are TGTGCCAGCAGCCCCACAGGGAACACAGATACGCAGTATTTT. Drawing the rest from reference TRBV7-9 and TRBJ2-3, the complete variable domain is DTGVSQNPRHKITKRGQNVTFRCDPISEHNRLYWYRQTLGQGPEFLTYFQNEAQLEKSRLLSDRFSAERPKGSFSTLEIQRTEQGDSAMYLCASSPTGNTDTQYFGPGTRLTVL.

This CDR3 is CASSQVLAGSYEQYF. The CDR3 DNA follows: TGCGCCAGCAGCCAAGTACTAGCGGGCTCTTACGAGCAGTACTTC. The chain links TRBV4-1 to TRBJ2-7; 9 bases are a match to TRBD2. The germline V gene has CDR1 MGHRA and CDR2 YSYEKL. J lost 4 bases, V lost 1 base, and 5 bases had no gene match. This CDR3 is 15 amino acids long.

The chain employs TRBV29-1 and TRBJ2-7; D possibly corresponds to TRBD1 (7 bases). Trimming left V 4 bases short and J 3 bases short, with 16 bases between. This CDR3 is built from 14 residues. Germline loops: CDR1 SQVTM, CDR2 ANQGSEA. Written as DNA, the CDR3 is TGCAGCGTTGTCGAGTCAGGGGGGATCTACGAGCAGTACTTC. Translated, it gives CSVVESGGIYEQYF.

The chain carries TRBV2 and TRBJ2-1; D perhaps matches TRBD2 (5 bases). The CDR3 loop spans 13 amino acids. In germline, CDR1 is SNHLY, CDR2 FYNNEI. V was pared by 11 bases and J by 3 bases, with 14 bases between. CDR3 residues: CAFIRGNYNEQFF. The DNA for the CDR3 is TGTGCCTTTATCCGGGGAAACTACAATGAGCAGTTCTTC.

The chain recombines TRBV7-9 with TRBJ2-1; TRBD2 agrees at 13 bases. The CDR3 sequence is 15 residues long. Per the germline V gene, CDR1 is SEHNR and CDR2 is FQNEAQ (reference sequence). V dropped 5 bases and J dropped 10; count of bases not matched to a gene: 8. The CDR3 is CASSTGGLAGAEQFF. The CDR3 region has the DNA TGTGCCAGCAGCACCGGAGGACTAGCGGGGGCGGAGCAGTTCTTC. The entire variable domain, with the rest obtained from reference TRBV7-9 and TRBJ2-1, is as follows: DTGVSQNPRHKITKRGQNVTFRCDPISEHNRLYWYRQTLGQGPEFLTYFQNEAQLEKSRLLSDRFSAERPKGSFSTLEIQRTEQGDSAMYLCASSTGGLAGAEQFFGPGTRLTVL.

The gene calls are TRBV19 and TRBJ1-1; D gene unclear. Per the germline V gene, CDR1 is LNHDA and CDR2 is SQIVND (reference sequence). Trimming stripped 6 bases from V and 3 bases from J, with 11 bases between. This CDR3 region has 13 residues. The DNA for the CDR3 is TGTGCCAGTAGCTCCAGGATGTACACTGAAGCTTTCTTT. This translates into CASSSRMYTEAFF.

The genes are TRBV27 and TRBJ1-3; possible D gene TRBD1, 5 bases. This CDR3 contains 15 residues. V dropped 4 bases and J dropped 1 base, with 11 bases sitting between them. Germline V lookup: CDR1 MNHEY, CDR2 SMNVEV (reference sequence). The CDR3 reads CASSSSGGSGNTIYF. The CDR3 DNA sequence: TGTGCCAGCAGTTCATCCGGGGGGTCTGGAAACACCATATATTTT.

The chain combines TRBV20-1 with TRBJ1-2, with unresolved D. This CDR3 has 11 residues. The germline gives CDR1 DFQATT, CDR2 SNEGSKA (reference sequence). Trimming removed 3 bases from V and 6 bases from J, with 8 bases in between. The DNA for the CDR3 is TGCAGTGCTAGTACGGGAAATGGCTACACCTTC. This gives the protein CSASTGNGYTF.

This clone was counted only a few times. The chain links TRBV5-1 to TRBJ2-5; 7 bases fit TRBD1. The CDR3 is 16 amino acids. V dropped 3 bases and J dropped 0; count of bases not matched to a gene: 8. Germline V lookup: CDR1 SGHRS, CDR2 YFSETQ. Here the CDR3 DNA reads TGCGCCAGCAGCTACCCTCGGGACAGCCACCAAGAGACCCAGTACTTC. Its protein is CASSYPRDSHQETQYF.

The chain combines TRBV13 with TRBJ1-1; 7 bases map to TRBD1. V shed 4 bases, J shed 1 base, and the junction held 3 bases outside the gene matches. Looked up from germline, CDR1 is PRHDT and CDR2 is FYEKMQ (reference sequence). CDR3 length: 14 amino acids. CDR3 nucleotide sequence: TGTGCCAGCAGCTGGGACAGCCGGAACACTGAAGCTTTCTTT. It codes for CASSWDSRNTEAFF.

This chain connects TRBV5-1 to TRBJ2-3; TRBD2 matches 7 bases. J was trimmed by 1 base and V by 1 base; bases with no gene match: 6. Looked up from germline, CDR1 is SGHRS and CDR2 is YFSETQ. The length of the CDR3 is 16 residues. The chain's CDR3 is CASSLRTSGGTDTQYF. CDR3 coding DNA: TGCGCCAGCAGCTTGAGGACTAGTGGGGGCACAGATACGCAGTATTTT.

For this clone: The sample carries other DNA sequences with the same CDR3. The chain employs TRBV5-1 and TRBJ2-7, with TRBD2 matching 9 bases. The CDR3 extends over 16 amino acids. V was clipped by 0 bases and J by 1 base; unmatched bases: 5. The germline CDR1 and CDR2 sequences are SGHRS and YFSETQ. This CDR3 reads CASSLEASGASYEQYF. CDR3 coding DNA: TGCGCCAGCAGCTTGGAGGCTAGCGGGGCGTCCTACGAGCAGTACTTC.

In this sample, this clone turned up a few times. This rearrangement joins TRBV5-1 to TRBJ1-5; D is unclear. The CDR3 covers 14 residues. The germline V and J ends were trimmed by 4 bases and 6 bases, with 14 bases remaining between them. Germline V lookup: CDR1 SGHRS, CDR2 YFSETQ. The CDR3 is CASSGGFGIQPQHF. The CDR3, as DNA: TGCGCCAGCAGCGGAGGGTTTGGGATTCAGCCCCAGCATTTT.

The CDR3 nucleotides are TGCGCCAGCAGCCAAGGGCCGATTCAGTACGAGCAGTACTTC. Amino acids: CASSQGPIQYEQYF. This chain connects TRBV4-1 to TRBJ2-7; D is ambiguous. The V gene lost 1 base and the J gene lost 4 bases, with 11 bases spanning the gap. The CDR3 totals 14 residues. Germline lookup yields CDR1 MGHRA and CDR2 YSYEKL.